A single sample is the source of the 26 T cell receptor beta chains below, sequenced in a study of Graves' ophthalmopathy and Graves' hyperthyroidism. Transcripts of RNA were the source for amplifying TCR beta CDR3 regions. The library came from an HTBI-primed first-round RT-PCR and a second-round multiplex PCR. TCRdb redid the calling of the multiplex PCR reads with MiXCR, one entry per CDR3 protein. There are 350,000 to 450,000 distinct CDR3 sequences in the sample; roughly 21% occur only once, and 2.5% to 3.5% lies in the top ten. The specimen was peripheral blood. These TCRs come from a woman under 30 with stable Graves' hyperthyroidism.

This sequence joins TRBV28 and TRBJ2-5; the match to TRBD2 covers 14 bases. The CDR3 is made up of 16 amino acids. Germline trimming cut 6 bases from V and 1 base from J; bases unmatched to any gene: 4. Germline CDR1 is MDHEN and CDR2 is SYDVKM. The CDR3 is CASRGLAGVTQETQYF. The CDR3 DNA is TGTGCCAGCAGGGGACTAGCGGGAGTGACCCAAGAGACCCAGTACTTC.

This clonotype was detected ten times or more. The chain is built from TRBV27 and TRBJ2-7; TRBD1 matches 9 bases. The V gene's germline CDR1 is MNHEY and CDR2 SMNVEV (reference sequence). The CDR3 spans 12 residues. V shed 8 bases, J shed 3 bases, and the junction held 2 bases outside the gene matches. This chain's CDR3 is CASGTGYYEQYF. Here the CDR3 DNA reads TGTGCCAGCGGGACAGGGTACTACGAGCAGTACTTC.

This clonotype occurred many times. The chain has TRBV20-1 and TRBJ1-2; 7 bases fit TRBD1. With 5 bases clipped from V and 7 bases from J, the junction kept 7 bases outside the gene matches. The CDR3 is made up of 12 amino acids. Per the germline V gene, CDR1 is DFQATT and CDR2 is SNEGSKA (reference sequence). CDR3: CSAPQGVGGYTF. The CDR3 bases are TGCAGTGCTCCCCAGGGGGTGGGTGGCTACACCTTC.

This clonotype was observed at least ten times. This rearrangement joins TRBV24-1 to TRBJ2-5; 8 bases line up with TRBD1. Germline CDR1 and CDR2: KGHDR and SFDVKD. The CDR3 contains 15 residues. V shed 3 bases and J 5 bases; nucleotides not matched to a gene: 7. The CDR3 region is CATSDAPGGEETQYF. In nucleotides, the CDR3 is TGTGCCACCAGTGATGCCCCAGGGGGCGAGGAGACCCAGTACTTC.

Only a few counts were recorded for this clonotype. The rearrangement joins TRBV7-2 to TRBJ2-7, with D uncertain. The CDR3 contains 13 residues. Germline V gene data show CDR1 as SGHTA and CDR2 as FQGNSA. V was clipped by 1 base and J by 4 bases, with 8 bases between them. This chain's CDR3 is CASSLGRKYEQYF. The CDR3 nucleotides read TGTGCCAGCAGCTTAGGGCGGAAATACGAGCAGTACTTC.

This clonotype was recorded at least ten times. This chain uses TRBV7-2 with TRBJ2-5; D may correspond to TRBD1 or TRBD2 (5 bases each). The CDR3 length is 16 residues. The germline V gene encodes CDR1 SGHTA and CDR2 FQGNSA. V dropped 2 bases and J dropped 4 bases, with 17 bases sitting between them. CDR3 loop: CASSLMRGHRGETQYF. Written as DNA, the CDR3 is TGTGCCAGCAGCTTAATGAGGGGCCACCGAGGAGAGACCCAGTACTTC.

V usage is TRBV15 and J usage is TRBJ1-1, with unresolved D. The CDR3 consists of 14 residues. The V and J ends lost 0 bases and 0 bases respectively, with 5 bases between them. Germline CDR1 is LNHNV and CDR2 is YYDKDF (reference sequence). In DNA form, the CDR3 reads TGTGCCACCAGCAGAGATGCAGTGAACACTGAAGCTTTCTTT. Translating it yields CATSRDAVNTEAFF. The whole variable domain, remainder taken from reference TRBV15 and TRBJ1-1, is DAMVIQNPRYQVTQFGKPVTLSCSQTLNHNVMYWYQQKSSQAPKLLFHYYDKDFNNEADTPDNFQSRRPNTSFCFLDIRSPGLGDTAMYLCATSRDAVNTEAFFGQGTRLTVV.

This clonotype was counted between two and nine times. This chain joins TRBV30 and TRBJ1-1, with D perhaps matching TRBD1 (6 bases). Germline CDR1 reads GTSNPN; CDR2 reads SVGIG (reference sequence). The CDR3 runs 15 residues. Trimming shortened V by 0 bases and J by 10 bases, and 21 bases separated the two germline ends. The chain's CDR3 is CAWSVGLGGSGAAFF. As DNA, the CDR3 is TGTGCCTGGAGTGTAGGGTTAGGAGGTTCGGGGGCAGCTTTCTTT.

This clonotype occurred many times. The chain has TRBV10-3 and TRBJ2-5, with 9 nucleotides matching TRBD1. The CDR3 length is 15 residues. From germline, CDR1 is ENHRY and CDR2 SYGVKD. V lost 4 bases and J lost 4; bases outside the gene matches: 7. The CDR3 coding sequence is TGTGCCATCAGTGCAACAGGGGGCTCAGGAGAGACCCAGTACTTC. It encodes CAISATGGSGETQYF.

The chain employs TRBV10-1 and TRBJ1-1, with no clear D. CDR3 length equals 13 residues. In germline, CDR1 is WNHNN, CDR2 SYGVQD (reference sequence). V lost 3 bases, J lost 8 bases, and 13 bases lay in between. The DNA of the CDR3 is TGCGCCAGCAGTGATTCCTTGGCAGGAGAAGCTTTCTTT. This gives the protein CASSDSLAGEAFF.

This clonotype was found many times. The chain has TRBV6-5 and TRBJ1-1, with D unresolved. V shed 2 bases and J shed 3 bases, with 7 bases lying between them. Germline V lookup: CDR1 MNHEY, CDR2 SVGAGI. CDR3 length: 13 amino acids. As DNA, the CDR3 is TGTGCCAGCAGTTACGCGGTAGACACTGAAGCTTTCTTT. This sequence encodes CASSYAVDTEAFF.

This clonotype appeared many times. This chain connects TRBV2 to TRBJ2-5; D is unclear. V lost 4 bases, J lost 9 bases, and 15 bases lay in between. Germline V CDR1 and CDR2: SNHLY, FYNNEI. CDR3 size: 13 residues. The CDR3 loop is CASSGIPWGPQYF. CDR3 sequence (DNA): TGTGCCAGCAGTGGAATTCCTTGGGGTCCCCAGTACTTC.

This chain uses TRBV30 with TRBJ2-2; D possibly corresponds to TRBD1 (7 bases). Deletions cut 3 bases from V and 0 bases from J, with 11 bases between. The length of the CDR3 is 15 residues. Germline CDR1 GTSNPN, CDR2 SVGIG (reference sequence). The CDR3 DNA follows: TGTGCCTGGAGCGGCGGGACAGCGAACACCGGGGAGCTGTTTTTT. Encoded protein: CAWSGGTANTGELFF.

The chain uses TRBV30 and TRBJ1-2, with TRBD1 identical over 8 bases. The CDR3 is 14 amino acids. Germline V gives CDR1 GTSNPN, CDR2 SVGIG (reference sequence). Losses at the gene ends were 1 base for V and 8 bases for J; bases not matched to a gene: 9. CDR3 sequence (DNA): TGTGCCTGGAGTGGCTGGCAGGGGGCGAACGGCTACACCTTC. It specifies CAWSGWQGANGYTF.

This clonotype was picked up many times. The chain combines TRBV7-9 with TRBJ2-1; TRBD1 agrees at 9 bases. V was clipped by 4 bases and J by 2 bases; unmatched bases: 3. The germline V gene encodes CDR1 SEHNR and CDR2 FQNEAQ (reference sequence). This CDR3 region has 15 residues. This CDR3 is CASSSWTGAYNEQFF. The DNA for the CDR3 is TGTGCCAGCAGCTCCTGGACAGGGGCCTACAATGAGCAGTTCTTC.

The rearrangement uses TRBV19 and TRBJ2-2, with D uncertain. This CDR3 contains 16 residues. Germline CDR1 and CDR2: LNHDA and SQIVND (reference sequence). The V gene lost 1 base and the J gene lost 0 bases, with 9 bases spanning the gap. CDR3 sequence: CASSIGNPSNTGELFF. CDR3 DNA sequence: TGTGCCAGTAGTATAGGCAACCCCTCGAACACCGGGGAGCTGTTTTTT.

The chain recombines TRBV6-1 with TRBJ1-5; unclear D gene. The CDR3 covers 14 residues. CDR1 and CDR2 (germline): MNHNS, SASEGT. Trimming left V 5 bases short and J 7 bases short, with 15 bases between. The DNA of the CDR3 is TGTGCCAGCAGTCTTAATAAAATCGGACAGCCCCAGCATTTT. It translates to CASSLNKIGQPQHF.

This clonotype was picked up a small number of times. The CDR3 loop reads CASSPRDRRTEAFF. The CDR3 DNA reads TGTGCCAGCTCACCACGGGACAGACGCACTGAAGCTTTCTTT. J is TRBJ1-1 and V is TRBV18, with 7 bases aligning to TRBD1. The CDR3 runs to 14 residues. Germline assignment: CDR1 KGHSH and CDR2 LQKENI. The J segment lost 4 bases and the V segment lost 1 base, leaving 3 bases of the junction unmatched.

This clonotype was seen a handful of times. J is TRBJ1-1 and V is TRBV12-3 or TRBV12-4, with a possible D match to TRBD1 (6 bases). Trimming took 6 bases from V and 0 from J, leaving 17 bases between them. This CDR3 has 16 residues. In DNA, the CDR3 is TGTGCCAGCAGCCCCCTTCGGGACAAAATGAACACTGAAGCTTTCTTT. It translates to CASSPLRDKMNTEAFF.

This clonotype came up many times. This rearrangement joins TRBV2 to TRBJ1-5; D perhaps matches TRBD1 (5 bases). The CDR3 covers 14 residues. The V end lost 9 bases, the J end lost 6 bases, and 18 bases lay between the germline ends. The V gene's germline CDR1 is SNHLY and CDR2 FYNNEI. CDR3 sequence reads: CASSQGRRGQPQHF. In DNA, the CDR3 is TGTGCCAGTTCTCAGGGACGCCGGGGTCAGCCCCAGCATTTT.

Many counts were recorded for this clonotype. V is TRBV6-1 and J is TRBJ1-5, with TRBD1 as a possible D gene (5 bases). Trimming removed 2 bases at V and 7 bases at J, with 9 bases between. CDR1 is MNHNS, CDR2 SASEGT, per germline. This CDR3 is built from 13 residues. CDR3 residues: CASSEIRDQPQHF. CDR3 in DNA: TGTGCCAGCAGTGAAATCAGGGACCAGCCCCAGCATTTT.

This CDR3 is CASSSDRGYTEAFF. The CDR3 nucleotides are TGTGCCAGCAGCTCAGACAGGGGATACACTGAAGCTTTCTTT. The chain has TRBV11-2 and TRBJ1-1; 8 positions agree with TRBD1. The CDR3 sequence is 14 residues long. V lost 4 bases to trimming and J lost 3 bases; unmatched junction nucleotides: 4. In germline, CDR1 is SGHAT, CDR2 FQNNGV.

This clonotype has a count of ten or more. The chain's CDR3 is CASSLDGSTMNTEAFF. The CDR3, as DNA: TGCGCCAGCAGCTTGGACGGGAGCACTATGAACACTGAAGCTTTCTTT. The rearrangement joins TRBV5-1 to TRBJ1-1; the D is unclear. V was cut by 0 bases and J by 0 bases, with 12 bases left in between. The CDR3 has 16 residues. Germline assignment: CDR1 SGHRS and CDR2 YFSETQ. Together with reference TRBV5-1 and TRBJ1-1, the CDR3 gives the full variable domain: KAGVTQTPRYLIKTRGQQVTLSCSPISGHRSVSWYQQTPGQGLQFLFEYFSETQRNKGNFPGRFSGRQFSNSRSEMNVSTLELGDSALYLCASSLDGSTMNTEAFFGQGTRLTVV.

This clonotype was recorded many times. The V call is TRBV7-9, the J call TRBJ2-7; 9 nucleotides align to TRBD2. The V gene's germline CDR1 is SEHNR and CDR2 FQNEAQ (reference sequence). Unmatched junction bases numbered 11, after V lost 10 bases and J lost 1 base. CDR3 length: 15 residues. CDR3 protein: CANSRASGVSYEQYF. The CDR3 region has the DNA TGTGCCAACAGTAGGGCTAGCGGGGTTTCCTACGAGCAGTACTTC.

This clonotype was recorded many times. The V call is TRBV12-3 or TRBV12-4, the J call TRBJ2-7; 12 nucleotides align to TRBD2. The CDR3 runs 14 residues. The J segment lost 3 bases and the V segment lost 8 bases, leaving 5 bases of the junction unmatched. Here the CDR3 reads CASGPLAGGYEQYF. The CDR3 nucleotides are TGTGCCAGCGGCCCACTAGCGGGAGGCTACGAGCAGTACTTC.

Ten or more counts support this clonotype. V usage is TRBV19 and J usage is TRBJ1-1, with 9 bases fitting TRBD1. The CDR3 has 15 residues. Trimming removed 6 bases from V and 0 bases from J; junction bases left unmatched: 5. Germline assignment: CDR1 LNHDA and CDR2 SQIVND (reference sequence). CDR3 bases: TGTGCCAGTAGAGACAGGGGGTTGATGAACACTGAAGCTTTCTTT. Protein sequence: CASRDRGLMNTEAFF.